This is a list of T cell receptor beta chains from one sample in a study of T cells in localized non-small cell lung cancer. The protocol was immunoSEQ multiplex PCR, while the TCRdb copy is restricted to in-frame clones and leaves out a portion. This sample carries tens of thousands of clones, 75% to 95% of them seen once, and the ten largest clones take over 25%. The source material was peripheral blood, sampled before any cancer treatment. Receptor source: a female donor over 55 with stage I lung adenocarcinoma. Each CDR3 is given with its conserved first and last residue. Each record gives: D gene, V gene, CDR3 length, clone size, J gene, CDR3 protein, CDR3 DNA. The D gene is left open where the match is weak. Not all rows give a size; the values are once, few, many and, for expanded clones, a class.

d_gene: NA
v_gene: TRBV5-1
len: 13
abundance: NA
j_gene: TRBJ1-5
CDR3aa: CASSLSGGEPQHF
CDR3nt: TGCGCCAGCAGCTTGTCGGGGGGCGAGCCCCAGCATTTT

d_gene: TRBD1
v_gene: TRBV7-6
len: 16
abundance: once
j_gene: TRBJ1-1
CDR3aa: CASSLSTGRQGTEAFF
CDR3nt: TGTGCCAGCAGCTTATCTACGGGGCGACAGGGCACTGAAGCTTTCTTT

d_gene: NA
v_gene: TRBV18
len: 15
abundance: NA
j_gene: TRBJ1-1
CDR3aa: CASSPWSDRNTEAFF
CDR3nt: TGTGCCAGCTCACCCTGGTCGGACAGAAACACTGAAGCTTTCTTT

d_gene: TRBD1
v_gene: TRBV7-9
len: 12
abundance: NA
j_gene: TRBJ2-3
CDR3aa: CASSLAQGATYF
CDR3nt: TGTGCCAGCAGCTTAGCGCAGGGGGCTACGTATTTT

d_gene: NA
v_gene: TRBV28
len: 12
abundance: NA
j_gene: TRBJ2-1
CDR3aa: CASNLLRGFQFF
CDR3nt: TGTGCCAGCAATCTCCTTCGGGGGTTTCAGTTCTTC

d_gene: TRBD2
v_gene: TRBV6-5
len: 15
abundance: NA
j_gene: TRBJ2-7
CDR3aa: CASSRLAGFTYEQYF
CDR3nt: TGTGCCAGCAGTCGACTAGCGGGATTCACCTACGAGCAGTACTTC

d_gene: TRBD1
v_gene: TRBV25-1
len: 14
abundance: NA
j_gene: TRBJ2-7
CDR3aa: CASRLGQGGYEQYF
CDR3nt: TGTGCCAGCCGCCTGGGACAGGGAGGCTACGAGCAGTACTTC

d_gene: NA
v_gene: TRBV5-5
len: 19
abundance: NA
j_gene: TRBJ2-5
CDR3aa: CASSLVFSGDDRNQETQYF
CDR3nt: TGTGCCAGCAGCTTGGTATTTTCCGGGGACGACCGGAACCAAGAGACCCAGTACTTC

d_gene: NA
v_gene: TRBV7-3
len: 15
abundance: once
j_gene: TRBJ2-1
CDR3aa: CASSPQGSSYNEQFF
CDR3nt: TGTGCCAGCAGCCCACAGGGTTCTTCCTACAATGAGCAGTTCTTC

d_gene: NA
v_gene: TRBV19
len: 15
abundance: NA
j_gene: TRBJ2-5
CDR3aa: CASSITGQLQETQYF
CDR3nt: TGTGCCAGTAGTATCACAGGGCAGCTCCAAGAGACCCAGTACTTC

d_gene: NA
v_gene: TRBV9
len: 14
abundance: NA
j_gene: TRBJ1-3
CDR3aa: CASSVGVTGNTIYF
CDR3nt: TGTGCCAGCAGCGTTGGGGTAACAGGAAACACCATATATTTT

d_gene: NA
v_gene: TRBV7-2
len: 15
abundance: once
j_gene: TRBJ2-1
CDR3aa: CASSLEGRSYNEQFF
CDR3nt: TGTGCCAGCAGCTTAGAAGGGCGGAGCTACAATGAGCAGTTCTTC

d_gene: NA
v_gene: TRBV13
len: 15
abundance: NA
j_gene: TRBJ2-1
CDR3aa: CASSPTEGAYNEQFF
CDR3nt: TGTGCCAGCAGCCCCACCGAGGGAGCCTACAATGAGCAGTTCTTC

d_gene: TRBD1
v_gene: TRBV6-5
len: 14
abundance: NA
j_gene: TRBJ2-2
CDR3aa: CASSGQGHTGELFF
CDR3nt: TGTGCCAGCAGCGGACAGGGTCACACCGGGGAGCTGTTTTTT

d_gene: NA
v_gene: TRBV28
len: 14
abundance: NA
j_gene: TRBJ1-2
CDR3aa: CASVPGAWVDGYTF
CDR3nt: TGTGCCAGCGTACCGGGGGCATGGGTTGATGGCTACACCTTC

d_gene: TRBD1
v_gene: TRBV18
len: 16
abundance: NA
j_gene: TRBJ1-5
CDR3aa: CASLPGQSNSNQPQHF
CDR3nt: TGTGCCAGCTTACCGGGACAGAGTAATAGCAATCAGCCCCAGCATTTT

d_gene: NA
v_gene: TRBV5-1
len: 14
abundance: NA
j_gene: TRBJ2-4
CDR3aa: CASSPGHRDNIQYF
CDR3nt: TGCGCCAGCAGCCCAGGCCACAGGGACAACATTCAGTACTTC

d_gene: TRBD1
v_gene: TRBV27
len: 15
abundance: NA
j_gene: TRBJ1-1
CDR3aa: CASSLAGGVRLEAFF
CDR3nt: TGTGCCAGCAGTTTGGCAGGGGGCGTGAGGTTAGAAGCTTTCTTT

d_gene: TRBD2
v_gene: TRBV7-3
len: 13
abundance: NA
j_gene: TRBJ2-7
CDR3aa: CASSLGERGERYF
CDR3nt: TGTGCCAGCAGCTTAGGGGAGCGGGGCGAGCGGTACTTC

d_gene: NA
v_gene: TRBV30
len: 14
abundance: NA
j_gene: TRBJ2-7
CDR3aa: CAWSVGGSSYEQYF
CDR3nt: TGTGCCTGGAGTGTTGGGGGAAGCTCCTACGAGCAGTACTTC

d_gene: NA
v_gene: TRBV11-1
len: 14
abundance: once
j_gene: TRBJ1-1
CDR3aa: CASSLGRVNTEAFF
CDR3nt: TGTGCCAGCAGCTTAGGCAGAGTGAACACTGAAGCTTTCTTT

d_gene: NA
v_gene: TRBV5-8
len: 16
abundance: once
j_gene: TRBJ1-1
CDR3aa: CASSAQTGFVNTEAFF
CDR3nt: TGTGCCAGCAGCGCCCAAACGGGGTTTGTGAACACTGAAGCTTTCTTT

d_gene: TRBD2
v_gene: TRBV28
len: 16
abundance: NA
j_gene: TRBJ2-1
CDR3aa: CASSFSGRPFQNEQFF
CDR3nt: TGTGCCAGCAGTTTTAGCGGGCGCCCCTTCCAGAATGAGCAGTTCTTC

d_gene: NA
v_gene: TRBV6-5
len: 14
abundance: NA
j_gene: TRBJ1-2
CDR3aa: CASNAGEGVGGYTF
CDR3nt: TGTGCCAGCAACGCCGGGGAGGGGGTCGGTGGCTACACCTTC

d_gene: NA
v_gene: TRBV7-2
len: 13
abundance: NA
j_gene: TRBJ2-7
CDR3aa: CASSLLRVLGQYF
CDR3nt: TGTGCCAGCAGCTTACTCAGGGTCTTAGGGCAGTACTTC

d_gene: NA
v_gene: TRBV9
len: 14
abundance: NA
j_gene: TRBJ2-7
CDR3aa: CASSVEGISYEQYF
CDR3nt: TGTGCCAGCAGCGTAGAAGGGATCTCCTACGAGCAGTACTTC

d_gene: TRBD2
v_gene: TRBV7-9
len: 14
abundance: NA
j_gene: TRBJ2-5
CDR3aa: CASSRLADQETQYF
CDR3nt: TGTGCCAGCAGCCGACTAGCGGACCAAGAGACCCAGTACTTC

d_gene: NA
v_gene: TRBV6-5
len: 15
abundance: NA
j_gene: TRBJ2-4
CDR3aa: CASSYGDPSANIQYF
CDR3nt: TGTGCCAGCAGTTACGGTGACCCTTCGGCCAACATTCAGTACTTC

d_gene: TRBD2
v_gene: TRBV5-1
len: 15
abundance: NA
j_gene: TRBJ2-7
CDR3aa: CASSLALLAGDEQYF
CDR3nt: TGCGCCAGCAGCTTGGCCTTACTAGCGGGAGATGAGCAGTACTTC

d_gene: TRBD1
v_gene: TRBV28
len: 16
abundance: NA
j_gene: TRBJ1-5
CDR3aa: CASVGGGQGGNQPQHF
CDR3nt: TGTGCCAGCGTAGGGGGGGGACAGGGAGGCAATCAGCCCCAGCATTTT

d_gene: TRBD2
v_gene: TRBV11-2
len: 16
abundance: NA
j_gene: TRBJ2-7
CDR3aa: CASSTRTSGTLYEQYF
CDR3nt: TGTGCCAGCAGTACGCGGACTAGCGGGACTCTCTACGAGCAGTACTTC

d_gene: TRBD1
v_gene: TRBV27
len: 18
abundance: NA
j_gene: TRBJ2-3
CDR3aa: CASSLTTGTGTSTDTQYF
CDR3nt: TGTGCCAGCAGTTTAACTACCGGGACAGGGACTAGCACAGATACGCAGTATTTT

d_gene: NA
v_gene: TRBV4-1
len: 15
abundance: NA
j_gene: TRBJ2-2
CDR3aa: CASSREDRNTGELFF
CDR3nt: TGCGCCAGCAGCCGAGAGGACAGGAACACCGGGGAGCTGTTTTTT

d_gene: TRBD2
v_gene: TRBV5-1
len: 15
abundance: NA
j_gene: TRBJ2-1
CDR3aa: CASSFTSGSYNEQFF
CDR3nt: TGCGCCAGCAGCTTTACTAGCGGGTCCTACAATGAGCAGTTCTTC

d_gene: NA
v_gene: TRBV6-1
len: 15
abundance: NA
j_gene: TRBJ1-1
CDR3aa: CASSEVLGRNTEAFF
CDR3nt: TGTGCCAGCAGTGAAGTGCTGGGACGCAACACTGAAGCTTTCTTT

d_gene: NA
v_gene: TRBV19
len: 17
abundance: NA
j_gene: TRBJ2-6
CDR3aa: CASLRRTSGSGANVLTF
CDR3nt: TGTGCCAGTTTACGCAGGACTTCCGGCTCTGGGGCCAACGTCCTGACTTTC

d_gene: NA
v_gene: TRBV2
len: 13
abundance: NA
j_gene: TRBJ1-5
CDR3aa: CASTDSPFQPQHF
CDR3nt: TGTGCCAGCACTGACAGTCCCTTTCAGCCCCAGCATTTT

d_gene: NA
v_gene: TRBV18
len: 12
abundance: NA
j_gene: TRBJ2-1
CDR3aa: CASSPNQNEQFF
CDR3nt: TGTGCCAGCTCACCAAACCAAAATGAGCAGTTCTTC

d_gene: NA
v_gene: TRBV11-2
len: 12
abundance: NA
j_gene: TRBJ2-1
CDR3aa: CASSFGHNEQFF
CDR3nt: TGTGCCAGCAGCTTCGGGCATAATGAGCAGTTCTTC

d_gene: NA
v_gene: TRBV27
len: 14
abundance: NA
j_gene: TRBJ1-4
CDR3aa: CASSLRQGTEKLFF
CDR3nt: TGTGCCAGCAGTTTGAGGCAGGGGACTGAAAAACTGTTTTTT

d_gene: NA
v_gene: TRBV9
len: 16
abundance: NA
j_gene: TRBJ2-2
CDR3aa: CASSVASNREPGELFF
CDR3nt: TGTGCCAGCAGCGTAGCTTCAAACAGGGAGCCCGGGGAGCTGTTTTTT

d_gene: NA
v_gene: TRBV5-1
len: 13
abundance: NA
j_gene: TRBJ2-5
CDR3aa: CASSFWAPETQYF
CDR3nt: TGCGCCAGCAGCTTCTGGGCCCCGGAGACCCAGTACTTC

d_gene: NA
v_gene: TRBV2
len: 12
abundance: NA
j_gene: TRBJ2-1
CDR3aa: CASSQEQGEQFF
CDR3nt: TGTGCCAGCAGTCAAGAACAGGGTGAGCAGTTCTTC

d_gene: NA
v_gene: TRBV9
len: 11
abundance: NA
j_gene: TRBJ2-5
CDR3aa: CASSGGETQYF
CDR3nt: TGTGCCAGCAGCGGCGGAGAGACCCAGTACTTC

d_gene: NA
v_gene: TRBV28
len: 13
abundance: NA
j_gene: TRBJ1-2
CDR3aa: CASSLLVGYGYTF
CDR3nt: TGTGCCAGCAGTTTGTTGGTTGGCTATGGCTACACCTTC

d_gene: NA
v_gene: TRBV12-5
len: 14
abundance: NA
j_gene: TRBJ1-3
CDR3aa: CASGLAGAGNTIYF
CDR3nt: TGTGCTAGTGGTTTGGCGGGTGCTGGAAACACCATATATTTT

d_gene: NA
v_gene: TRBV18
len: 14
abundance: NA
j_gene: TRBJ1-1
CDR3aa: CASVEAVMNTEAFF
CDR3nt: TGTGCCTCCGTCGAGGCGGTTATGAACACTGAAGCTTTCTTT

d_gene: TRBD1
v_gene: TRBV5-1
len: 15
abundance: once
j_gene: TRBJ2-1
CDR3aa: CASSLRTGGLSEQFF
CDR3nt: TGCGCCAGCAGCTTAAGGACAGGGGGGTTAAGTGAGCAGTTCTTC

d_gene: NA
v_gene: TRBV5-1
len: 15
abundance: NA
j_gene: TRBJ1-4
CDR3aa: CASQEGAGGPEKLFF
CDR3nt: TGCGCCAGTCAGGAAGGGGCTGGGGGACCTGAAAAACTGTTTTTT

d_gene: NA
v_gene: TRBV7-9
len: 12
abundance: NA
j_gene: TRBJ1-4
CDR3aa: CASSQTATKLFF
CDR3nt: TGTGCCAGCAGCCAGACAGCTACAAAACTGTTTTTT

d_gene: NA
v_gene: TRBV4-1
len: 15
abundance: NA
j_gene: TRBJ2-7
CDR3aa: CASSRVGERAREQYF
CDR3nt: TGCGCCAGCAGCAGAGTCGGGGAGCGGGCGCGGGAGCAGTACTTC

d_gene: TRBD1
v_gene: TRBV9
len: 13
abundance: NA
j_gene: TRBJ2-5
CDR3aa: CASSAPGQETQYF
CDR3nt: TGTGCCAGCAGCGCCCCGGGACAGGAGACCCAGTACTTC

d_gene: NA
v_gene: TRBV2
len: 11
abundance: NA
j_gene: TRBJ2-5
CDR3aa: CASSTSRVGYF
CDR3nt: TGTGCCAGCAGTACGTCAAGAGTGGGATACTTC

d_gene: NA
v_gene: TRBV2
len: 13
abundance: once
j_gene: TRBJ1-1
CDR3aa: CASSEEGRTEAFF
CDR3nt: TGTGCCAGCAGTGAAGAAGGGCGGACTGAAGCTTTCTTT

d_gene: NA
v_gene: TRBV5-1
len: 14
abundance: NA
j_gene: TRBJ2-7
CDR3aa: CASSPWIGSYEQYF
CDR3nt: TGCGCCAGCAGCCCGTGGATCGGGTCCTACGAGCAGTACTTC

d_gene: NA
v_gene: TRBV18
len: 13
abundance: NA
j_gene: TRBJ1-6
CDR3aa: CASSAGDNSPLHF
CDR3nt: TGTGCCAGCTCAGCCGGGGATAATTCACCCCTCCACTTT